Each of the 8 T cell receptor beta chains below was sequenced from the same sample in a study of T-cell reconstitution after alpha-beta-depleted transplantation in children. A TCRbeta library incorporating unique molecular identifiers was prepared. TCRdb re-called the PCR reads through MiXCR, storing one row per CDR3 protein. The data show some 490,000 distinct CDR3 sequences, around 12% seen once. The source was PBMCs from the stem cell graft donor, collected from the stem cell graft. The source of these receptors is a human donor who donated a stem cell graft to a child with combined immunodeficiency.

This clonotype was detected only a few times. The chain is built from TRBV11-1 and TRBJ2-1, with TRBD1 identical over 9 bases. Germline V lookup: CDR1 SGHAT, CDR2 FQDESV (reference sequence). This CDR3 contains 18 residues. J was trimmed by 10 bases and V by 3 bases; bases with no gene match: 19. CDR3 in DNA: TGTGCCAGCAGCTTTATACAGGGGGCGCCGGGCACCTCAGGGGAGCAGTTCTTC. Translated, it gives CASSFIQGAPGTSGEQFF.

This clonotype occurred a few times. The chain links TRBV4-3 to TRBJ1-1; no definite D call. V was cut by 0 bases and J by 2 bases, with 10 bases left in between. The CDR3 totals 15 residues. Germline V gene sequence: CDR1 LGHNA, CDR2 YSLEER. The CDR3: CASSQDRTGNTEAFF. CDR3 bases: TGCGCCAGCAGCCAAGATCGGACGGGTAACACTGAAGCTTTCTTT.

This clonotype was found many times. V and J are TRBV3-1 and TRBJ2-2, with a tentative D call TRBD2 (6 bases). The length of the CDR3 is 15 residues. V was shortened by 3 bases and J by 8 bases, with 16 bases between the two germline ends. The germline V gene encodes CDR1 LGHDT and CDR2 YNNKEL (reference sequence). CDR3 sequence (DNA): TGTGCCAGCAGCCATCTCCGGGAGAAGATAGGGGAGCTGTTTTTT. Its translation is CASSHLREKIGELFF.

This clonotype was counted between two and nine times. The rearrangement links TRBV12-3 or TRBV12-4 to TRBJ1-6, with unresolved D. V was clipped by 6 bases and J by 7 bases, with 10 bases between them. The CDR3 is made up of 13 amino acids. This CDR3 is CASRGGRNSPLHF. The CDR3 region has the DNA TGTGCCAGCAGGGGTGGACGGAATTCACCCCTCCACTTT.

This clonotype came up many times. V usage is TRBV12-3 or TRBV12-4 and J usage is TRBJ2-3; D ambiguous. V lost 6 bases and J lost 2, with 18 bases in between. The length of the CDR3 is 16 residues. CDR3 sequence: CASSLRSMATTDTQYF. The CDR3 DNA sequence: TGTGCCAGCAGCCTTAGATCCATGGCTACCACAGATACGCAGTATTTT.

This clonotype occurred a few times. The rearrangement links TRBV20-1 to TRBJ2-3; TRBD2 agrees at 8 bases. Unmatched junction bases numbered 4, after V lost 1 base and J lost 1 base. CDR1 is DFQATT and CDR2 is SNEGSKA in the germline V gene (reference sequence). This CDR3 is built from 15 residues. The CDR3, as DNA: TGCAGTGCTAGAGCTTTGACTAGCGGCACAGATACGCAGTATTTT. Protein sequence: CSARALTSGTDTQYF.

In its sample, this clonotype was seen a few times. The chain links TRBV6-2 or TRBV6-3 to TRBJ1-2; D is ambiguous. The germline V and J ends were trimmed by 2 bases and 4 bases, with 5 bases remaining between them. The germline V gene encodes CDR1 MNHEY and CDR2 SVGEGT. This CDR3 is 12 amino acids long. CDR3 DNA sequence: TGTGCCAGCAGTTACGTGTCCTATGGCTACACCTTC. Translating gives CASSYVSYGYTF.

This chain joins TRBV6-2 or TRBV6-3 and TRBJ2-1; the match to TRBD2 covers 12 bases. Germline V gives CDR1 MNHEY, CDR2 SVGEGT. The trim removed 4 bases at V and 5 bases at J, leaving 3 bases unmatched. The CDR3 is 15 amino acids. The CDR3 bases are TGTGCCAGCAGTTCCCGGACTAGCGGGGACAATGAGCAGTTCTTC. The encoded protein is CASSSRTSGDNEQFF.